This TCR beta chain derives from a study of blood T cell repertoires in COVID-19. Whole-study context: Italy, Spain and the United States were the sources of the convalescent and acute COVID-19 samples.

Study processing details: Researchers report that nucleated cell counts were estimated from reference gene primer amplification. Assay used: immunoSEQ multiplex PCR; TCRdb lists only in-frame clones, some missing. V and J calls and clone size are as listed in that table; D and trimming were resolved from the DNA. The repertoire includes over 20,000 clones, more than 90% of them detected once, and less than 9% sits in the top ten. Material: peripheral blood. The clonotype comes from a man between 65 and 85 years old with active COVID-19.

The CDR3 loop reads CASSAGQGPYEQYF. DNA of the CDR3: TGCGCCAGCAGCGCTGGACAGGGCCCCTACGAGCAGTACTTC. This chain joins TRBV4-3 and TRBJ2-7; TRBD1 matches at 8 bases. CDR1 LGHNA and CDR2 YSLEER come from the germline V gene. This CDR3 spans 14 amino acids. V lost 5 bases, J lost 2 bases, and 5 bases stayed unmatched.